A selection of T cell receptor beta chains follows, all from one sample in a study of shared clonotypes between healthy human individuals. Sequenced by immunoSEQ multiplex PCR; TCRdb stores in-frame clones only, minus some. The sample consists of about 1.5 million clones, 98% of them appearing once. What was sequenced was naive CD4+ T cells sorted from blood. The receptors originated from a man in his thirties or forties in good health. Both conserved end residues are part of each CDR3. The D gene is left open where the match is weak. For some rows the clone size is stated as once, few or many, or as a class when expanded; others skip it.

TRBV7-2	NA	NA	TRBJ2-7	13	CASSQNGGLTQYF	TGTGCCAGCAGCCAGAATGGGGGGTTGACGCAGTACTTC
TRBV7-2	TRBD2	NA	TRBJ2-7	15	CASSPGGGHSYEQYF	TGTGCCAGCAGCCCGGGAGGTGGGCACTCCTACGAGCAGTACTTC
TRBV9	NA	NA	TRBJ1-1	17	CASSVRVGEPMNTEAFF	TGTGCCAGCAGCGTGAGGGTAGGGGAGCCTATGAACACTGAAGCTTTCTTT
TRBV11-2	NA	NA	TRBJ2-1	13	CASSSFPYNEQFF	TGTGCCAGCAGCTCCTTCCCGTACAATGAGCAGTTCTTC
TRBV5-1	NA	NA	TRBJ1-3	15	CASSLTGGLGNTIYF	TGCGCCAGCAGCCTAACGGGGGGTCTTGGAAACACCATATATTTT
TRBV10-3	TRBD1	NA	TRBJ2-7	21	CAIRAVNWTGFLPPPSYEQYF	TGTGCCATCAGAGCCGTAAATTGGACAGGGTTCTTACCTCCACCCTCCTACGAGCAGTACTTC
TRBV18	NA	once	TRBJ1-1	15	CASSRGARGDTEAFF	TGTGCCAGCTCACGTGGGGCACGGGGGGACACTGAAGCTTTCTTT
TRBV5-4	NA	NA	TRBJ2-7	16	CASSRGGHQSSYEQYF	TGTGCCAGCAGCAGGGGTGGCCACCAAAGCTCCTACGAGCAGTACTTC
TRBV5-4	NA	NA	TRBJ1-4	13	CASSLDKNEKLFF	TGTGCCAGCAGCTTAGACAAGAATGAAAAACTGTTTTTT
TRBV10-1	NA	NA	TRBJ2-5	13	CASSESRKETQYF	TGCGCCAGCAGTGAGTCGAGGAAAGAGACCCAGTACTTC
TRBV2	TRBD2	NA	TRBJ2-3	15	CASRRLAGAIDTQYF	TGTGCCAGCAGAAGACTAGCGGGGGCGATAGATACGCAGTATTTT
TRBV2	NA	NA	TRBJ2-7	11	CASQTAYEQYF	TGTGCCAGTCAGACGGCGTACGAGCAGTACTTC
TRBV27	NA	NA	TRBJ2-1	13	CASRDKPYNEQFF	TGTGCCAGCCGGGACAAGCCCTACAATGAGCAGTTCTTC
TRBV7-3	TRBD1	NA	TRBJ2-3	17	CASSPTGTGLSTDTQYF	TGTGCCAGCAGCCCTACCGGGACAGGTCTTAGCACAGATACGCAGTATTTT
TRBV10-3	NA	NA	TRBJ1-5	16	CAISDTKGNSNQPQHF	TGTGCCATCAGTGACACTAAGGGGAATAGCAATCAGCCCCAGCATTTT
TRBV6-6	TRBD1	once	TRBJ2-7	12	CASSYSQGEQYF	TGTGCCAGCAGTTACTCACAGGGGGAGCAGTACTTC
TRBV7-2	TRBD1	NA	TRBJ1-5	16	CASSFRMTGINQPQHF	TGTGCCAGCAGCTTTCGGATGACAGGGATAAATCAGCCCCAGCATTTT
TRBV19	TRBD1	once	TRBJ1-5	16	CASSMARTGGSSTQHF	TGTGCCAGTAGTATGGCGCGGACAGGGGGCTCGTCAACCCAGCATTTT
TRBV4-1	NA	NA	TRBJ2-7	13	CASSPGLTYEQYF	TGCGCCAGCAGCCCCGGGCTGACCTACGAGCAGTACTTC
TRBV5-1	TRBD2	NA	TRBJ2-1	15	CASSPNSGGYNEQFF	TGCGCCAGCAGCCCTAATAGCGGGGGCTACAATGAGCAGTTCTTC
TRBV11-2	TRBD2	NA	TRBJ2-1	16	CASSLYDSGGYNEQFF	TGTGCCAGCAGCCTCTACGATAGCGGGGGTTACAATGAGCAGTTCTTC
TRBV18	NA	NA	TRBJ2-7	12	CASSPSDYEQYF	TGTGCTAGCTCACCGTCGGACTACGAGCAGTACTTC
TRBV2	NA	NA	TRBJ1-4	15	CASSGPLATNEKLFF	TGTGCCAGCAGTGGCCCCCTGGCAACTAATGAAAAACTGTTTTTT
TRBV2	TRBD1	NA	TRBJ1-5	19	CASSHRTGTGSYSNQPQHF	TGTGCCAGCAGCCACCGGACCGGGACAGGGTCTTATAGCAATCAGCCCCAGCATTTT
TRBV6-1	TRBD1	NA	TRBJ1-5	15	CASRLDRGRDQPQHF	TGTGCCAGCAGACTGGACAGGGGGCGAGATCAGCCCCAGCATTTT
TRBV27	NA	once	TRBJ1-1	13	CASSYTRNIGAFF	TGTGCCAGCAGTTATACCAGGAATATTGGGGCTTTCTTT
TRBV5-1	NA	NA	TRBJ1-4	14	CASSLGRAGEKLFF	TGCGCCAGCAGCTTGGGAAGGGCGGGGGAAAAACTGTTTTTT
TRBV5-4	TRBD1	NA	TRBJ2-2	16	CASSWGQGKGTGELFF	TGTGCCAGCAGCTGGGGACAGGGTAAGGGCACCGGGGAGCTGTTTTTT
TRBV27	NA	NA	TRBJ1-2	14	CASRPTWGYYGYTF	TGTGCCAGCAGGCCTACCTGGGGGTACTATGGCTACACCTTC
TRBV11-3	TRBD2	NA	TRBJ2-1	16	CASSLAGTSGSNEQFF	TGTGCCAGCAGCTTAGCCGGGACTAGCGGGTCCAATGAGCAGTTCTTC
TRBV5-1	TRBD1	NA	TRBJ2-7	17	CASSLVVGQGARDEQYF	TGCGCCAGCAGCTTGGTCGTGGGACAGGGGGCTCGGGACGAGCAGTACTTC